This T cell receptor (beta chain) was identified in a study of T-cell memory formation after mild COVID-19. General study findings and limits: A second wave expanding day 15 to 37 was CD4+-biased; contracting clones were balanced. CD4+ contracting clones lay mainly in CM and EM, CD8+ ones in EMRA.

One entry per CDR3 protein results from TCRdb running MiXCR on the 5' RACE reads. The sample has 300,000 or so distinct CDR3 sequences; about a sixth are singletons. Germline lookup yields CDR1 ENHRY and CDR2 SYGVKD. V shed 5 bases and J 2 bases; nucleotides not matched to a gene: 10. The CDR3 is 16 residues long. A few counts support this clonotype. No antigen is known for it. The rearrangement joins TRBV10-3 to TRBJ1-1, with 8 bases aligning to TRBD1. The sequencing input was PBMCs or a T cell subset sorted from them (not recorded which). The receptor was derived from a man aged 18 to 30 who had mild COVID-19 (a few samples of this study predate the infection). Cell type and time point are not known. The CDR3 region has the DNA TGTGCCATCAGTAACTATAGGACAGGGCGAAACACTGAAGCTTTCTTT. Its translation is CAISNYRTGRNTEAFF.